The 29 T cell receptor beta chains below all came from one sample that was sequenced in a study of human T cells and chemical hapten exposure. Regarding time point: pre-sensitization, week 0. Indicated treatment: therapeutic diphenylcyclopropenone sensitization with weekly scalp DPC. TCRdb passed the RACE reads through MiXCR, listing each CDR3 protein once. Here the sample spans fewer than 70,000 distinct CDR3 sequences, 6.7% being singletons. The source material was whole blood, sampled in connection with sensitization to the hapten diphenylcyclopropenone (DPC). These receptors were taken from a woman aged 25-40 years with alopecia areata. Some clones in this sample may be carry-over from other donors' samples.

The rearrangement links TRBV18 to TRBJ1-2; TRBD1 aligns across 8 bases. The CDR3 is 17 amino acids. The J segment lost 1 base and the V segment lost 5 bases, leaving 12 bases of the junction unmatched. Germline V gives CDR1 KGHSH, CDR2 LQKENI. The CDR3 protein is CASSSRSEDRVNYGYTF. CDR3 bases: TGTGCCAGCTCATCTCGCTCCGAGGACAGGGTTAACTATGGCTACACCTTC.

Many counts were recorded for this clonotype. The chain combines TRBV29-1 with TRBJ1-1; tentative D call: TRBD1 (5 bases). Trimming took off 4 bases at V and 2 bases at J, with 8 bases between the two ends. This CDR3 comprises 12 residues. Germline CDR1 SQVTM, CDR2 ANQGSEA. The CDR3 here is CSVADSNTEAFF. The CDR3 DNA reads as TGCAGCGTTGCTGACAGCAACACTGAAGCTTTCTTT.

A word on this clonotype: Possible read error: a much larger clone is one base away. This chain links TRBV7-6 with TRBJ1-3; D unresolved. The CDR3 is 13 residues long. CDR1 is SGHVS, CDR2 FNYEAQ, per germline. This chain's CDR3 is CASSPSRGTTIYF. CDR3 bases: TGTGCCAGCAGCCCGAGTAGAGGAACCACCATATATTTT.

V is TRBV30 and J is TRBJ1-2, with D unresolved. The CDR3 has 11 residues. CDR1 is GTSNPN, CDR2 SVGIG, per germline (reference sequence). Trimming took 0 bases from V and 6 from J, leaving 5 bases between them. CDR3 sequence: CAWSVSHGYTF. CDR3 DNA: TGTGCCTGGAGTGTCTCCCATGGCTACACCTTC.

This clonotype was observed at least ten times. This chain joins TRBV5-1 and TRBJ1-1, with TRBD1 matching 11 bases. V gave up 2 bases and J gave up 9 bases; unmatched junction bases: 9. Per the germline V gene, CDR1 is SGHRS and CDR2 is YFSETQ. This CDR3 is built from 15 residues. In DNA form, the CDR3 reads TGCGCCAGCAGCTTCTATGGGGACAGGGGGGAGAAAGCTTTCTTT. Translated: CASSFYGDRGEKAFF. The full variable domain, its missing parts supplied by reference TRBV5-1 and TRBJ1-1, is KAGVTQTPRYLIKTRGQQVTLSCSPISGHRSVSWYQQTPGQGLQFLFEYFSETQRNKGNFPGRFSGRQFSNSRSEMNVSTLELGDSALYLCASSFYGDRGEKAFFGQGTRLTVV.

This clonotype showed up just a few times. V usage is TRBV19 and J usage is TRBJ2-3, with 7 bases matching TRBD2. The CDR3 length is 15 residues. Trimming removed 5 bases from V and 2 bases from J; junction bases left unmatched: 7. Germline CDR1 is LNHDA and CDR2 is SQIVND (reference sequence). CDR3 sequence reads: CASSPRGSYTDTQYF. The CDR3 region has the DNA TGTGCCAGTAGTCCGCGGGGGAGCTACACAGATACGCAGTATTTT.

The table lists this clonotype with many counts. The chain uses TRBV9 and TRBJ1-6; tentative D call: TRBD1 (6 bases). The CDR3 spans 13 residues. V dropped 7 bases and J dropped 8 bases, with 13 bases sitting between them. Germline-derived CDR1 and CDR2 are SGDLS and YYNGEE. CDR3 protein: CASGADSHSPLHF. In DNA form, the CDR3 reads TGTGCCAGCGGGGCGGACAGTCATTCACCCCTCCACTTT.

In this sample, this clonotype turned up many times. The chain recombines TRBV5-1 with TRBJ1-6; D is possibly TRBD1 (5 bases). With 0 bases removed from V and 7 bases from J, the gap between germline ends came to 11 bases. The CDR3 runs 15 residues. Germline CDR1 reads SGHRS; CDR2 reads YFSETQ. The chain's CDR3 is CASSLEGSGNSPLHF. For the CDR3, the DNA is TGCGCCAGCAGCTTGGAGGGGTCGGGAAATTCACCCCTCCACTTT.

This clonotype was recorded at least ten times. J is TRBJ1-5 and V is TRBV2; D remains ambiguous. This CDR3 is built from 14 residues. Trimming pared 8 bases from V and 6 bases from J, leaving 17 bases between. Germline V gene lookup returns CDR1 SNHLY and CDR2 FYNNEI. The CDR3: CASDFKGKSQPQHF. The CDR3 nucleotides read TGTGCCAGCGATTTTAAAGGAAAGAGTCAGCCCCAGCATTTT.

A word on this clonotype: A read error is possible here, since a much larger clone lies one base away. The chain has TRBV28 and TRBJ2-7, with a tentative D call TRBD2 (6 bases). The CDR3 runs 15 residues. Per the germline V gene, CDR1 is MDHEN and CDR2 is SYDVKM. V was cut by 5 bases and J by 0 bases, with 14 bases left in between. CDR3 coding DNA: TGTGCCAGCAGTCCTTACAGGAGGGGCTCCTACGAGCAGTACTTC. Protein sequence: CASSPYRRGSYEQYF.

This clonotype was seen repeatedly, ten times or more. CDR3 loop: CASSQRGLGYNEQFF. The CDR3 DNA is TGTGCCAGCAGCCAAAGGGGACTAGGGTACAATGAGCAGTTCTTC. The genes are TRBV3-1 and TRBJ2-1, with 8 positions matching TRBD2. Trimming took 2 bases from V and 4 from J; bases not matched to a gene: 4. CDR1 LGHDT and CDR2 YNNKEL come from the germline V gene (reference sequence). The CDR3 totals 15 residues.

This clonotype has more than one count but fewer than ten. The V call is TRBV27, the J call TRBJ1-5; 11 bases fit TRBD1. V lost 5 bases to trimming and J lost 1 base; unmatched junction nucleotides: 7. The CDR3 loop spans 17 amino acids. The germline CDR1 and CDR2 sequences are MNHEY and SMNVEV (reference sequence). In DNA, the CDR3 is TGTGCCAGCAGTCCCTGGACAGGGGGCGAGAGCAATCAGCCCCAGCATTTT. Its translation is CASSPWTGGESNQPQHF.

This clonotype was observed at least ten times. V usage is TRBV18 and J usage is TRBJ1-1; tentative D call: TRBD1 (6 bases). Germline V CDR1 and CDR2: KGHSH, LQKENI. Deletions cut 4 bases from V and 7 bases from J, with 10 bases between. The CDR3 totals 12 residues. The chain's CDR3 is CASSLRTDEAFF. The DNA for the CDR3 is TGTGCCAGCTCACTTCGGACAGATGAAGCTTTCTTT.

CDR3 region: CSVEILQGSLTYEQYF. The DNA for the CDR3 is TGCAGCGTTGAAATTCTGCAGGGGTCCTTGACCTACGAGCAGTACTTC. The rearrangement uses TRBV29-1 and TRBJ2-7, with D perhaps TRBD1 (6 bases). V shed 2 bases and J shed 2 bases, with 19 bases lying between them. Germline-derived CDR1 and CDR2 are SQVTM and ANQGSEA. The CDR3 extends over 16 amino acids.

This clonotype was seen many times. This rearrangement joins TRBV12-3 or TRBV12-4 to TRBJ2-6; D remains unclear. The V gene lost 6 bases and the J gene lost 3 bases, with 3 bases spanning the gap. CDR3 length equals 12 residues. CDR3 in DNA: TGTGCCAGCAGGGTTGGGGCCAACGTCCTGACTTTC. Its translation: CASRVGANVLTF.

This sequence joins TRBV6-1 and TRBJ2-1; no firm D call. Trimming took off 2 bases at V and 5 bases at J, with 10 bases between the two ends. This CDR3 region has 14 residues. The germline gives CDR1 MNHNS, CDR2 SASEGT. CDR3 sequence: CASSEKFWDNEQFF. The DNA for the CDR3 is TGTGCCAGCAGTGAAAAATTTTGGGACAATGAGCAGTTCTTC.

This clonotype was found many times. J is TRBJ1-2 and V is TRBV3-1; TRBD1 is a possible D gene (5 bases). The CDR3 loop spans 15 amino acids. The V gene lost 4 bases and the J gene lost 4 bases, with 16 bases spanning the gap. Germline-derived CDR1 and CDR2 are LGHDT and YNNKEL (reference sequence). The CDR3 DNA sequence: TGTGCCAGCAGCCTCGCCAGGGCATTGGGCTATGGCTACACCTTC. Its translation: CASSLARALGYGYTF.

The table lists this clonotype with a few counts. CDR3 amino acids: CASRGTSNYGYTF. Here the CDR3 DNA reads TGTGCCAGCAGGGGGACTTCTAACTATGGCTACACCTTC. This sequence joins TRBV6-5 and TRBJ1-2; weak D call: TRBD1 (5 bases). The CDR3 contains 13 residues. Looked up from germline, CDR1 is MNHEY and CDR2 is SVGAGI. Trimming pared 6 bases from V and 0 bases from J, leaving 8 bases between.

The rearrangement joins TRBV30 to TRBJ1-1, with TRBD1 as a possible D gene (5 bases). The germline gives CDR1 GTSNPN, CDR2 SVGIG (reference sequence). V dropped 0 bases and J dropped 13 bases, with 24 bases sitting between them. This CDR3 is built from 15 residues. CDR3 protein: CAWSVLARVAGKGFF. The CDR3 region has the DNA TGTGCCTGGAGTGTACTTGCCAGGGTGGCTGGTAAGGGTTTCTTT.

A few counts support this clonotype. The CDR3: CASSADRAPYGYTF. The CDR3 DNA reads as TGTGCCAGCAGTGCAGACAGGGCGCCCTATGGCTACACCTTC. The chain recombines TRBV25-1 with TRBJ1-2, with 7 bases lining up with TRBD1. Germline V gene data show CDR1 as MGHDK and CDR2 as SYGVNS. J lost 4 bases, V lost 4 bases, and 6 bases had no gene match. The CDR3 covers 14 residues.

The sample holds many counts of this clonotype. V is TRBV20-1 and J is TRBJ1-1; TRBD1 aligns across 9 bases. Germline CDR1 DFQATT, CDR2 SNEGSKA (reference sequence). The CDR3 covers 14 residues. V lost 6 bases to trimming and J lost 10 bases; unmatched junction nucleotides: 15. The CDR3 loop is CSAHLQGANAGAFF. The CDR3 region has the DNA TGCAGTGCCCACCTACAGGGGGCTAACGCTGGAGCTTTCTTT.

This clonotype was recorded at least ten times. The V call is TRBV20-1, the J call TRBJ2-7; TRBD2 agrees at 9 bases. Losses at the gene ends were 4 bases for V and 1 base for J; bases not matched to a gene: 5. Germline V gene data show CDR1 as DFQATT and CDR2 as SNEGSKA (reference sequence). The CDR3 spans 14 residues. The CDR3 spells CSAKGGGASYEQYF. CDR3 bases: TGCAGTGCTAAGGGCGGGGGGGCTTCCTACGAGCAGTACTTC.

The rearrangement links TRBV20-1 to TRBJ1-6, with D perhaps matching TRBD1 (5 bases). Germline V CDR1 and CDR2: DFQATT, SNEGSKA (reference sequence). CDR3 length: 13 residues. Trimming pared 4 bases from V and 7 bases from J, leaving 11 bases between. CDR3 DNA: TGCAGTGCTAAAGGGGCCATAAATTCACCCCTCCACTTT. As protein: CSAKGAINSPLHF.

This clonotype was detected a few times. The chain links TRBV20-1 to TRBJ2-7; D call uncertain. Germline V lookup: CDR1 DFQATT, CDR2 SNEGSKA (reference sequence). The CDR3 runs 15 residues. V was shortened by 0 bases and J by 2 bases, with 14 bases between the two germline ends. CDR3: CSARDSRDWTYEQYF. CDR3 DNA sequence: TGCAGTGCTAGAGATAGTCGCGACTGGACCTACGAGCAGTACTTC.

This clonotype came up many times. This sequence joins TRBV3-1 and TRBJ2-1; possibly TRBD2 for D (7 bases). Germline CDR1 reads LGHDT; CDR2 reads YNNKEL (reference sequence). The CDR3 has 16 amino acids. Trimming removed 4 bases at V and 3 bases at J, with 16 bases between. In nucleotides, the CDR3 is TGTGCCAGCAGCCTAATAAGAGGGGGGGGCTACAATGAGCAGTTCTTC. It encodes CASSLIRGGGYNEQFF.

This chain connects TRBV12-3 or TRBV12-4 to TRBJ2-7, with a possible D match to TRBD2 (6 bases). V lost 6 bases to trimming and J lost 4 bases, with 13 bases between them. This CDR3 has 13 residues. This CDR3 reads CASSPVRGYEQYF. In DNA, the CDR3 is TGTGCCAGCAGCCCCGTACGGGGGTACGAGCAGTACTTC.

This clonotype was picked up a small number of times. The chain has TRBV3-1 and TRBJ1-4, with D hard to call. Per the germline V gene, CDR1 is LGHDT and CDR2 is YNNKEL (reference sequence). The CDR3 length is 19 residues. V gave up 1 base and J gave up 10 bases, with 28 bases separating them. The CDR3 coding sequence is TGTGCCAGCAGCCAAGGGGATGCGACGGTGTGGGTTGATTTGGGAAAACTGTTTTTT. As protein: CASSQGDATVWVDLGKLFF.

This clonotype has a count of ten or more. This CDR3 reads CSAREDGLTDTQYF. CDR3 DNA: TGCAGTGCTAGAGAGGACGGACTCACAGATACGCAGTATTTT. The V gene is TRBV20-1, the J gene TRBJ2-3, with D possibly matching TRBD2 (5 bases). The CDR3 is 14 amino acids. Germline V gene lookup returns CDR1 DFQATT and CDR2 SNEGSKA (reference sequence). V dropped 0 bases and J dropped 2 bases, with 9 bases sitting between them.

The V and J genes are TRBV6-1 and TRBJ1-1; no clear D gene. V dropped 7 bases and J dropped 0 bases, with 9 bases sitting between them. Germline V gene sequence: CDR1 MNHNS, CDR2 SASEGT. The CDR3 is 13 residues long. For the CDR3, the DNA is TGTGCCAGCAAGACGTCTATGAACACTGAAGCTTTCTTT. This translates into CASKTSMNTEAFF.